This TCR beta chain was observed in a study of post-analysis software for immune sequencing data. Study at large: Included among the disease courses, which were recorded for the cohort, were relapsing-remitting, secondary progressive and progressive-relapsing multiple sclerosis.

Whole-study results and caveats: The study found TRBV5-6, TRBV5-1 and TRBV20-1 among 4 or 5 TRBV segments more frequent in patients than controls. Clustering by F measure revealed strong co-clustering among samples prepared together in one batch.

CDR3 length: 14 amino acids. Trimming shortened V by 2 bases and J by 7 bases, and 12 bases separated the two germline ends. Germline V gives CDR1 DFQATT, CDR2 SNEGSKA (reference sequence). To note about this clonotype: Its antigen is unidentified.

Unique molecular identifiers had been added to the TCR beta cDNA libraries. MiXCR, run by TCRdb on the PCR reads, gives a single entry per CDR3 protein. This table holds under 200,000 distinct CDR3 sequences, 29% found once. The rearrangement uses TRBV20-1 and TRBJ1-6, with D unresolved. Specimen: blood. The TCR sequence derives from a girl aged 2-17 years with multiple sclerosis. As DNA, the CDR3 is TGCAGTGCTAGATTTAGGGCAGAGAATTCACCCCTCCACTTT. Translation gives CSARFRAENSPLHF.